The 10 T cell receptor beta chains listed next were all sequenced from one sample in a study of Graves' ophthalmopathy and Graves' hyperthyroidism (dated by TCRdb to the late 2010s). The sequencer listed for this sample is Illumina HiSeq 2000. For repertoire sequencing, TCR beta CDR3 regions were amplified from RNA transcripts. A first-round RT-PCR used HTBI primers with the Qiagen OneStep RT-PCR kit, followed by a second-round multiplex PCR, size selection and purification. TCRdb itself trimmed the public reads at Q25 with fastp, ran MiXCR and retained productive beta chains. Entries that share a CDR3 protein sequence are merged under the most common genes and DNA. The sample has about 1.1 million distinct CDR3 sequences on record, approximately 35% of them singletons. The ten largest clones capture approximately 10% of the sample. The specimen was peripheral blood or thyroid tissue (not recorded which). The receptors stem from an adult man with Graves' hyperthyroidism.

This clonotype was found many times. CDR3: CASNKGNTGELFF. The CDR3 DNA sequence: TGTGCCAGTAACAAGGGTAACACCGGGGAGCTGTTTTTT. The chain recombines TRBV14 with TRBJ2-2; D is undetermined. The germline CDR1 and CDR2 sequences are SGHDN and FVKESK. The CDR3 is 13 amino acids. The V and J ends lost 9 bases and 2 bases respectively, with 10 bases between them.

This clonotype appeared many times. The rearrangement links TRBV2 to TRBJ2-7, with D maybe TRBD2 (5 bases). The CDR3 sequence is 10 residues long. Trimming left V 8 bases short and J 7 bases short, with 9 bases between. Germline CDR1 is SNHLY and CDR2 is FYNNEI. The CDR3 region has the DNA TGTGCCAGCGAGAGGGATGAGCAGTACTTC. Translation gives CASERDEQYF.

This clonotype was detected ten times or more. This rearrangement joins TRBV29-1 to TRBJ1-2; D not resolved. Germline V gene data show CDR1 as SQVTM and CDR2 as ANQGSEA. Trimming cost V 6 bases and J 0 bases, with 20 bases left between them. The CDR3 is 16 amino acids. CDR3 coding DNA: TGCAGCGTGCACACCCTTGTGGGAAGAACTAACTATGGCTACACCTTC. Translation: CSVHTLVGRTNYGYTF.

The gene calls are TRBV2 and TRBJ2-5, with 7 bases fitting TRBD2. The J call may be mistaken, given a closer DNA end match to TRBJ2-1. This CDR3 is 13 amino acids long. Germline V gene sequence: CDR1 SNHLY, CDR2 FYNNEI. CDR3 coding DNA: TGTGCCAGCAGACTTACTAGCGTTGGTGAGCAGTTCTTC. It is translated as CASRLTSVGEQFF.

This clonotype turned up a few times. The rearrangement uses TRBV25-1 and TRBJ2-1; 10 bases fit TRBD2. Germline V gene data show CDR1 as MGHDK and CDR2 as SYGVNS. Trimming cost V 6 bases and J 15 bases; bases outside gene matches: 8. This CDR3 spans 12 amino acids. This CDR3 reads CASSIAGGGPFF. The CDR3 DNA sequence: TGTGCCAGCAGCATAGCGGGAGGAGGCCCGTTCTTC.

This clonotype occurred many times. The chain is built from TRBV7-3 and TRBJ2-7; a weak D match, TRBD1 (5 bases). CDR3 length equals 14 residues. The V and J ends lost 1 base and 5 bases respectively, with 12 bases between them. The germline CDR1 and CDR2 sequences are SGHTA and FQGTGA. CDR3 in amino acids: CASSLSRALNEQYF. The CDR3 nucleotides read TGTGCCAGCAGCTTAAGCAGGGCTTTGAACGAGCAGTACTTC.

Ten or more counts support this clonotype. The chain has TRBV9 and TRBJ1-3; 7 nucleotides line up with TRBD1. V lost 3 bases, J lost 3 bases, and 6 bases stayed unmatched. The V gene's germline CDR1 is SGDLS and CDR2 YYNGEE. The CDR3 runs 15 residues. The CDR3 here is CASSATGANGNTIYF. The DNA of the CDR3 is TGTGCCAGCAGCGCAACAGGGGCGAATGGAAACACCATATATTTT.

This chain uses TRBV19 with TRBJ1-3; D is uncertain. The J call could be wrong; TRBJ1-1 is a better fit for the DNA end. Looked up from germline, CDR1 is LNHDA and CDR2 is SQIVND (reference sequence). The CDR3 contains 14 residues. CDR3 loop: CASRTEVGNTEAFF. The CDR3, as DNA: TGTGCCAGTAGAACGGAGGTAGGGAACACTGAAGCTTTCTTT.

This clonotype was seen ten or more times. V gene TRBV29-1 combines with J gene TRBJ1-2, with TRBD1 matching over 7 bases. Germline trimming cut 4 bases from V and 6 bases from J; bases unmatched to any gene: 5. CDR1 is SQVTM, CDR2 ANQGSEA, per germline. The CDR3 covers 12 residues. The CDR3 nucleotides read TGCAGCGTTGCGGAGGGGGCAAATGGCTACACCTTC. This translates into CSVAEGANGYTF.

There are a few counts of this clonotype. V usage is TRBV7-9 and J usage is TRBJ2-2; 7 bases are shared with TRBD2. Trimming cost V 6 bases and J 4 bases; bases outside gene matches: 14. The CDR3 sequence is 17 residues long. The germline V gene has CDR1 SEHNR and CDR2 FQNEAQ (reference sequence). The CDR3 loop is CASSPPGHGGTTGELFF. The CDR3 region has the DNA TGTGCCAGCAGTCCACCTGGACACGGGGGGACCACCGGGGAGCTGTTTTTT. Using reference TRBV7-9 and TRBJ2-2 for the parts outside the CDR3, the full variable domain is DTGVSQNPRHKITKRGQNVTFRCDPISEHNRLYWYRQTLGQGPEFLTYFQNEAQLEKSRLLSDRFSAERPKGSFSTLEIQRTEQGDSAMYLCASSPPGHGGTTGELFFGEGSRLTVL.